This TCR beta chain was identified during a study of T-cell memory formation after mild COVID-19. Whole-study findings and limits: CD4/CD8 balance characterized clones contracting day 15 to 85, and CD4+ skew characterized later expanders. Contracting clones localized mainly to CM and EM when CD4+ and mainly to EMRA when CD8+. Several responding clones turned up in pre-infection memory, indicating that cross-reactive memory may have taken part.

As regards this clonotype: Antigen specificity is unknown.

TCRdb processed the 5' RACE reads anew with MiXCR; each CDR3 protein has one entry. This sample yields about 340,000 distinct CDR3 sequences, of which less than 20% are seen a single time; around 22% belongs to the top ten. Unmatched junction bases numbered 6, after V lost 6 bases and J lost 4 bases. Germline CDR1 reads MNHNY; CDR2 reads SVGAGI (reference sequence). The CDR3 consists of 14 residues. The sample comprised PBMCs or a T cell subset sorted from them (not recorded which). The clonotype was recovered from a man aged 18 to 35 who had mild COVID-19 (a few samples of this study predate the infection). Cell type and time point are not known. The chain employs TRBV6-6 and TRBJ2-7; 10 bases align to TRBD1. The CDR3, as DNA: TGTGCCAGCAGAGAGACAGGGGGCATGTACGAGCAGTACGTC. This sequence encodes CASRETGGMYEQYV.